The subject of this entry is one T cell receptor (beta chain). The antigen it binds to is not known. Base quality data are lacking; no much larger clone is found one base away. The data derive from a study of human thymus T cells (dated by TCRdb to between 2020 and 2021). At the level of the whole study: TCR alpha and beta repertoires from about 8 infant thymus samples and a few related peripheral blood samples were characterized in the study. Donor ages ranged from about 6 to 250 days, and the cohort comprised six or seven male and a couple of female infants. Findings and caveats that apply to the study as a whole: The related research found that thymic TCR repertoires overlapped highly between unrelated individuals. On average, thymus samples yielded roughly 800,000 unique TCRB clonotypes, whereas blood samples yielded about 84,000. Both the thymic and the peripheral blood repertoires appeared to show biased V and J gene segment usage.

TCRB and TCRAD loci were amplified from a standardized quantity of quality-controlled genomic DNA using the immunoSEQ multiplex PCR assay. Amplicons spanned the V(D)J region at a length sufficient to cover the CDR3 and identify V and J genes. The commercial immunoSEQ service was used to sequence amplicons on an Illumina platform. For the original study's pipeline: Primer bias and sequencing errors were corrected using previously described methods, and TCRAD and TCRB definitions followed the IMGT database. immunoSEQ Analyzer 3.0 and VDJTools were used for repertoire analysis, which covered basic statistics, V/J segment usage, diversity estimates, rarefaction and pairwise overlap. Diversity was estimated with Chao1, ChaoE, Efron-Thisted, Shannon and inverse Simpson indices, and also on datasets down-sampled to the smallest sample. Repertoire overlap used strict matching of CDR3 nucleotide sequence, V gene and J gene, with Jaccard-based multidimensional scaling clustering. The immuneACCESS repertoire file appears here via TCRdb, limited to in-frame rearrangements. These files lack a portion of the clones; in checked studies, under half of the deficit traces to unresolved V genes, and the cause of the others is not known. V and J calls plus clone size are reproduced from that table; the DNA served to infer D and trimming. Present in this sample are some 130,000 clones, around 96% of which were seen just once. The ten largest clonotypes hold less than 0.03% of the sample.

Thymus tissue was collected as surgical resects that were removed during corrective cardiac surgery. In Finland, the donors were immunologically healthy infants who were having open corrective cardiac surgery for congenital heart defects. Thymocytes were released mechanically from tissue and stored at -70 °C as pellets of roughly 9.5-32 million cells. Genomic DNA was extracted from frozen cell pellets with a QIAsymphony instrument. This receptor was identified in a boy younger than two with a congenital heart defect but otherwise immunologically healthy. Sequencing was done on a sample of thymus tissue.

CDR3 loop: CASRANTGGGGYTF. At the DNA level, the sequence is TGTGCCAGCAGAGCAAACACAGGGGGCGGGGGCTACACCTTC. The chain joins TRBV6-5 to TRBJ1-2; 9 bases in the middle match TRBD1. The CDR3 starts with the cysteine, ends with the phenylalanine, and has 14 residues. Just CDR3 DNA is preserved here, 42 bases in frame from base 1. V is cut back by 6 bases and J by 8 bases, with 10 bases in the junction unmatched. The CDR1 and CDR2 encoded by the germline V gene are MNHEY and SVGAGI.